This T cell receptor beta chain was sequenced in a study of breast tumors, draining lymph nodes, adjacent tissues listed by TCRdb under 2016. In terms of the full investigation: TCR beta repertoires were compared across tumor, adjacent nontumor tissue and axillary lymph nodes obtained from breast cancer patients. In human breast cancer, the study set out to assess how tumor, surrounding tissue and draining lymph node repertoires relate to one another and whether T cells might be exchanged between them.

The lymph node samples were taken from the axillary draining lymph nodes of breast cancer patients. Details on this clonotype: No cognate antigen has been identified for it. This may come from a read error, since a much larger clone is one base off.

Including cysteine and phenylalanine, the CDR3 has 14 amino acids. Of the read, only the CDR3 DNA is kept; its 42 bases are in frame from base 1. Via the germline V gene (reference sequence), CDR1 is SGHNT and CDR2 YYREEE. Sequencing was performed on an Illumina HiSeq 2000. Multiplex PCR amplification was used to build the TCR beta chain libraries. The amplified TCR beta chain products were analyzed by high-throughput sequencing. TCRdb trimmed the raw reads at Q25, called clones with MiXCR and kept productive beta chains. One record per CDR3 amino acid sequence lists the most common genes and DNA. Within this sample are 150,000 to 200,000 distinct CDR3 sequences, with approximately 30% of them counted one time only. The top ten hold 3.5% to 4.5% of the sample. What the authors observed across the whole study: Tumor T-cell repertoires showed less diversity than lymph node repertoires and more diversity than nontumor tissue repertoires, and tumor T-cell repertoires showed preferential V and J gene usage. In luminal-like breast cancer, tumor and nontumor tissue repertoires resembled each other significantly more than in basal-like breast cancer. The conclusion that tumor T cells originate in lymph nodes was framed as consistent with a hypothesis rather than directly demonstrated. The data were judged consistent with most tumor T cells deriving from the lymph node and then expanding within tumor tissue.

Here the chain combines TRBV5-4 and TRBJ2-3; TRBD1 might be the D gene, on 7 matching bases. This receptor was taken from a female donor with breast cancer. Some clones in this sample may be carry-over from other donors' samples. Sequencing input: axillary lymph node tissue. Here is the DNA: TGTGCCAACAGCTCAGGGGGGCCGGGAGATACGCAGTATTTT. This gives the protein CANSSGGPGDTQYF.